Listed below are T cell receptor beta chains from one sample, sequenced in a study of cytomegalovirus exposure and HLA in healthy donors. Sequenced by immunoSEQ multiplex PCR; TCRdb stores in-frame clones only, minus some. The table has about 56,000 clones, around 96% seen once. The source material was PBMCs. These receptors were taken from a woman between 18 and 29 years old in good health and CMV-seronegative. Both conserved end residues are part of each CDR3. The size field is filled for only some rows; it gives once, few, many or a size class.

clone_size,v_call,j_call,cdr3_aa
once,TRBV5-1,TRBJ2-2,CASSLAGQGVGELFF
-,TRBV5-6,TRBJ1-1,CASSLVGPGQGSDTEAFF
-,TRBV19,TRBJ1-1,CASSMGQGITEAFF
-,TRBV4-3,TRBJ2-3,CASSQGYLRPRPIDTQYF
-,TRBV11-2,TRBJ2-7,CASSTGQGGSEQYF
-,TRBV5-1,TRBJ2-5,CASSPSPQETQYF
-,TRBV27,TRBJ2-7,CASSLLGGTATSYEQYF
-,TRBV18,TRBJ2-5,CASSLRTGELETQYF
once,TRBV19,TRBJ2-3,CASRGREGTDTQYF
few,TRBV6-4,TRBJ1-2,CASTPGAGENYGYTF
-,TRBV7-2,TRBJ2-3,CASSFSAGGAPGTQYF
-,TRBV5-1,TRBJ2-6,CASSLGSAGANVLTF
-,TRBV27,TRBJ2-7,CASSDRLAVGHSYEQYF